What follows are 17 T cell receptor beta chains derived from one specimen sequenced in a study of blood T cells in healthy people across ages. Primers used in a second PCR of roughly 7 to 12 cycles were a sample-barcoded 5' primer and a J-beta primer mix. TCRdb re-analysed the 5' RACE reads in MiXCR, keeping a single row per CDR3 protein. The table lists approximately 810,000 distinct CDR3 sequences, 29% of them singletons. The sequencing sample was made of blood. These receptors were collected from an elderly woman in good health.

This clonotype was recorded many times. The chain couples TRBV6-2 or TRBV6-3 to TRBJ2-7; D is perhaps TRBD1 (6 bases). The CDR3 is 16 amino acids. Trimming cost V 7 bases and J 10 bases, with 29 bases left between them. Germline loops: CDR1 MNHEY, CDR2 SVGEGT. The CDR3, as DNA: TGTGCCAGCACCCAAGCGGCACAGGGCAATTATATGGCCCAGTACTTC. Residues: CASTQAAQGNYMAQYF.

This clonotype was counted ten times or more. The rearrangement links TRBV30 to TRBJ2-7; D might be TRBD1 or TRBD2, each matching 6 bases. Trimming shortened V by 5 bases and J by 10 bases, and 18 bases separated the two germline ends. CDR1 is GTSNPN, CDR2 SVGIG, per germline (reference sequence). The CDR3 is made up of 12 amino acids. The CDR3 DNA reads TGTGCCTGGTATAAACAGGGAGGTAGCCAGTACTTC. It translates to CAWYKQGGSQYF.

This clonotype was picked up many times. The chain combines TRBV3-1 with TRBJ2-3, with 10 bases aligning to TRBD2. The V segment lost 4 bases and the J segment 7 bases; nucleotides outside the gene matches: 11. CDR1 is LGHDT, CDR2 YNNKEL, per germline (reference sequence). The CDR3 contains 16 residues. This CDR3 reads CASSPRTSGVHHTQYF. In DNA form, the CDR3 reads TGTGCCAGCAGCCCCCGGACTAGCGGCGTTCATCATACGCAGTATTTT.

This clonotype has a handful of counts. The chain employs TRBV12-3 or TRBV12-4 and TRBJ1-6, with D unresolved. The length of the CDR3 is 15 residues. The ends were cut back, 8 bases at V and 0 bases at J, with 11 bases in the middle. The CDR3 loop reads CASAAGSSYNSPLHF. DNA of the CDR3: TGTGCCAGCGCGGCCGGTAGCTCCTATAATTCACCCCTCCACTTT.

This chain connects TRBV11-1 to TRBJ2-7, with TRBD1 matching 7 bases. The germline gives CDR1 SGHAT, CDR2 FQDESV (reference sequence). V lost 5 bases and J lost 5; bases outside the gene matches: 3. The CDR3 totals 12 residues. The CDR3 here is CASSIQGDEQYF. The DNA of the CDR3 is TGTGCCAGCAGCATTCAGGGGGACGAGCAGTACTTC.

This clonotype was detected ten times or more. This CDR3 is CASRVDYYEQYF. In DNA, the CDR3 is TGCGCCAGCAGGGTAGATTACTACGAGCAGTACTTC. This rearrangement joins TRBV5-1 to TRBJ2-7; D unclear. Germline lookup yields CDR1 SGHRS and CDR2 YFSETQ. V lost 5 bases and J 3 bases, leaving 9 bases between the germline ends. The CDR3 spans 12 residues.

V usage is TRBV4-1 and J usage is TRBJ2-3; either TRBD1 or TRBD2 may supply D (5 bases each). V gave up 4 bases and J gave up 8 bases, with 16 bases separating them. Germline loops: CDR1 MGHRA, CDR2 YSYEKL. There are 14 residues in the CDR3. CDR3: CASSLQGPGGTQYF. The CDR3, as DNA: TGCGCCAGCAGCCTCCAAGGACCTGGGGGTACGCAGTATTTT.

The table lists this clonotype with many counts. The chain links TRBV7-2 to TRBJ2-1; D unresolved. There are 13 residues in the CDR3. V lost 4 bases to trimming and J lost 4 bases, with 8 bases between them. The germline CDR1 and CDR2 sequences are SGHTA and FQGNSA. The CDR3 region has the DNA TGTGCCAGCAGCTCGACACGATACAATGAGCAGTTCTTC. It encodes CASSSTRYNEQFF.

This clonotype appeared many times. The chain links TRBV18 to TRBJ2-1; 9 bases are shared with TRBD1. The CDR3 spans 14 residues. Germline V gene data show CDR1 as KGHSH and CDR2 as LQKENI. The trim removed 3 bases at V and 6 bases at J, leaving 3 bases unmatched. CDR3 coding DNA: TGTGCCAGCTCACCCGGGACAGGGCTCAATGAGCAGTTCTTC. This gives the protein CASSPGTGLNEQFF. The whole variable domain, filled in from reference TRBV18 and TRBJ2-1, reads NAGVMQNPRHLVRRRGQEARLRCSPMKGHSHVYWYRQLPEEGLKFMVYLQKENIIDESGMPKERFSAEFPKEGPSILRIQQVVRGDSAAYFCASSPGTGLNEQFFGPGTRLTVL.

With regard to this clonotype: At one boundary the junction diverges from the germline segment, which might be a read error. The chain is built from TRBV6-6 and TRBJ2-6; maybe TRBD2 (6 bases). The CDR3 length is 16 residues. From germline, CDR1 is MNHNY and CDR2 SVGAGI (reference sequence). The CDR3 nucleotides are TGTGCCAGCAGGGAGGGGTCCCTCTCTGGGGCCAACGTCCGGACTTTC. Translating gives CASREGSLSGANVRTF.

In regard to this clonotype: A read error may explain this, as a much larger clone is one base away. V gene TRBV6-2 or TRBV6-3 combines with J gene TRBJ2-4, with D perhaps matching TRBD1 (6 bases). Trimming removed 5 bases from V and 0 bases from J, with 20 bases in between. The length of the CDR3 is 18 residues. Germline lookup yields CDR1 MNHEY and CDR2 SVGEGT. As DNA, the CDR3 is TGTGCCAGCAGTGATCGACAAGACAGGTCTCTAGCCAAAAACATTCAGTACTTC. Residues: CASSDRQDRSLAKNIQYF.

The J gene is TRBJ2-7, the V gene TRBV29-1, with a possible D match to TRBD2 (6 bases). Germline assignment: CDR1 SQVTM and CDR2 ANQGSEA. The CDR3 covers 11 residues. V lost 7 bases and J 4 bases, leaving 11 bases between the germline ends. The CDR3 loop is CSAELAYEQYF. The DNA of the CDR3 is TGCAGCGCCGAACTAGCATACGAGCAGTACTTC.

This sequence joins TRBV5-1 and TRBJ2-1; TRBD1 matches at 9 bases. With the DNA end fitting TRBJ2-7 better, the J assignment may be wrong. From germline, CDR1 is SGHRS and CDR2 YFSETQ. This CDR3 contains 12 residues. The CDR3 DNA follows: TGCGCCAGCAGCTGGGACAGGGTCGAGCAGTACTTC. This gives the protein CASSWDRVEQYF.

This chain uses TRBV15 with TRBJ1-5, with TRBD1 as a possible D gene (6 bases). Germline assignment: CDR1 LNHNV and CDR2 YYDKDF (reference sequence). V was shortened by 5 bases and J by 4 bases, with 15 bases between the two germline ends. CDR3 length equals 15 residues. CDR3 nucleotides: TGTGCCACCAGCTCGCGACAGGCTGAGAATCAGCCCCAGCATTTT. Its protein is CATSSRQAENQPQHF. The full variable domain, with the rest looked up from reference TRBV15 and TRBJ1-5, is DAMVIQNPRYQVTQFGKPVTLSCSQTLNHNVMYWYQQKSSQAPKLLFHYYDKDFNNEADTPDNFQSRRPNTSFCFLDIRSPGLGDTAMYLCATSSRQAENQPQHFGDGTRLSIL.

On this clonotype itself: This may be a read error, as it is one base from a much larger clone. This chain uses TRBV5-1 with TRBJ2-5; possibly TRBD1 for D (7 bases). This CDR3 region has 16 residues. The germline gives CDR1 SGHRS, CDR2 YFSETQ. V was trimmed by 4 bases and J by 7 bases, leaving 23 bases between them. The CDR3 loop is CASSKSRGDDFGTQYF. The CDR3, as DNA: TGCGCCAGCAGCAAAAGCAGGGGGGACGACTTTGGGACCCAGTACTTC.

V usage is TRBV7-9 and J usage is TRBJ2-7; TRBD1 is a possible D gene (5 bases). The CDR3 sequence is 17 residues long. The V and J ends lost 8 bases and 7 bases respectively, with 30 bases between them. Germline V lookup: CDR1 SEHNR, CDR2 FQNEAQ (reference sequence). The CDR3 sequence: CASAPRRATATYNEQYF. The CDR3 DNA reads as TGTGCCAGCGCCCCCCGCAGGGCCACCGCAACTTACAATGAGCAGTACTTC. The whole variable domain, filled in from reference TRBV7-9 and TRBJ2-7, reads DTGVSQNPRHKITKRGQNVTFRCDPISEHNRLYWYRQTLGQGPEFLTYFQNEAQLEKSRLLSDRFSAERPKGSFSTLEIQRTEQGDSAMYLCASAPRRATATYNEQYFGPGTRLTVT.

This clonotype was recorded many times. The genes are TRBV7-2 and TRBJ2-1, with D uncertain. In germline, CDR1 is SGHTA, CDR2 FQGNSA. This CDR3 contains 13 residues. Trimming shortened V by 7 bases and J by 6 bases, and 13 bases separated the two germline ends. The CDR3 loop reads CASIQPLSNEQFF. CDR3 bases: TGTGCCAGCATCCAACCGCTGAGCAATGAGCAGTTCTTC.